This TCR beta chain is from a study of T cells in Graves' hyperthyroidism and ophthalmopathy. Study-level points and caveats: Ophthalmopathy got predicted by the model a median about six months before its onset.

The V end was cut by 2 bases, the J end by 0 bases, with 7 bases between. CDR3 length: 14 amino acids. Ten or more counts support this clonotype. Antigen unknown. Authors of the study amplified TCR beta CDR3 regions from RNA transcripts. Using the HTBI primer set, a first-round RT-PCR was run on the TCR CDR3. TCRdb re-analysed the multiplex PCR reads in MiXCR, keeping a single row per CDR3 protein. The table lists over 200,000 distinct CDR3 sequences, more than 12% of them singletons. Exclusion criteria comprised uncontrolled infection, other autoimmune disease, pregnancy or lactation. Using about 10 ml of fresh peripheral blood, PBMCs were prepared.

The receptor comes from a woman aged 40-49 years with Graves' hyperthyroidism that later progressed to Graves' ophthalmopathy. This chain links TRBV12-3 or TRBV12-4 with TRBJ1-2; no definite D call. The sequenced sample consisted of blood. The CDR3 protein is CASSLHGPNYGYTF. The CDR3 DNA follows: TGTGCCAGCAGTTTACACGGTCCTAACTATGGCTACACCTTC.